This TCR beta chain derives from a study of cytomegalovirus exposure and HLA in healthy donors. Repertoires were generated with immunoSEQ multiplex PCR, while TCRdb's copy carries only in-frame clones and drops some. The sample carries about 98,000 clones, 87% recorded once. This clone was counted a single time. The antigen is unknown. V was pared by 0 bases and J by 0 bases, with 12 bases between. CDR3 length equals 16 residues. Germline V gene lookup returns CDR1 LNHDA and CDR2 SQIVND (reference sequence). Overall study findings and caveats: Most TCR sequences showed up rarely, but some public TCRs showed up in many donors. Through in vitro validation, three CMV-associated chains were shown to be specific for CMV antigens.

The donors were members of the validation cohort comprising about 120 subjects, separate from the roughly 670-subject first cohort. This TCR derives from a man between 18 and 29 years old in good health and CMV-seropositive. J is TRBJ2-7 and V is TRBV19; D is unclear. Sample: PBMCs. DNA for the CDR3: TGTGCCAGTAGTATAGAAGAGTCATCACCCTCCTACGAGCAGTACTTC. It translates to CASSIEESSPSYEQYF.